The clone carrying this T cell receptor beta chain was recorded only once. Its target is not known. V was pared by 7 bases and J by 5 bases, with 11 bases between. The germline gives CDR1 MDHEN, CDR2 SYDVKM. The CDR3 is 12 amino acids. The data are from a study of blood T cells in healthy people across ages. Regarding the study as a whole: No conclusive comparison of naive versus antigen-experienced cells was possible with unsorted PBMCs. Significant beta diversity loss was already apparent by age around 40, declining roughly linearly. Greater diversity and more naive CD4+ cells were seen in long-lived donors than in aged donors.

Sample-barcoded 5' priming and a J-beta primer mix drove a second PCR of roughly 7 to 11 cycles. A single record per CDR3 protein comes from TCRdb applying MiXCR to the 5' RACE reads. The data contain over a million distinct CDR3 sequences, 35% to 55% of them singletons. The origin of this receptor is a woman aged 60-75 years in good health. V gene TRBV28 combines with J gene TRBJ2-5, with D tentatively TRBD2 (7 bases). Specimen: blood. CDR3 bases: TGTGCCAGCATCGGGGGGCCTGAGACCCAGTACTTC. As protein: CASIGGPETQYF.